The entry below describes one T cell receptor (beta chain). The antigen is undetermined. Assay used: immunoSEQ multiplex PCR; TCRdb lists only in-frame clones, some missing. The sample consists of approximately 120,000 clones, around 90% of them appearing once. The CDR3 spans 15 residues. Germline assignment: CDR1 LNHDA and CDR2 SQIVND (reference sequence). Trimming cost V 6 bases and J 4 bases; bases outside gene matches: 9. This entry belongs to a study of T cell responses to AZD1222 COVID-19 vaccine. General study points: Epitopes outside B.1.351 and B.1.1.7 mutated regions reportedly drew nearly half of spike TCRs. Baseline serostatus was positive in only a handful of AZD1222 recipients. Donors were largely white British and mainly female; clonal diversity was possibly underestimated. Repertoires were collected only later (after the peak T cell response had occurred).

The chain is built from TRBV19 and TRBJ1-1; TRBD1 aligns across 9 bases. This clonotype originated in an adult in good health. Sequences were derived from peripheral blood, sampled on day 0 of MenACWY control vaccination. CDR3 sequence: CASRTPGQGITEAFF. The CDR3 DNA is TGTGCCAGTAGAACACCGGGACAGGGTATCACTGAAGCTTTCTTT.